Presented here are 27 T cell receptor beta chains from one specimen sequenced in a study of blood T cell repertoires in COVID-19. The table came from immunoSEQ multiplex PCR; TCRdb's copy has only in-frame clones and leaves some out. The repertoire holds under 250,000 clones, with about 91% as singletons. What was sequenced was peripheral blood. These receptors all come from an elderly man with acute or convalescent COVID-19.

The gene calls are TRBV5-8 and TRBJ1-6; perhaps TRBD1 as D (5 bases). There are 14 residues in the CDR3. Per the germline V gene, CDR1 is SGHTS and CDR2 is YDEGEE. The V end lost 2 bases, the J end lost 8 bases, and 11 bases lay between the germline ends. CDR3 bases: TGTGCCAGCAGCTTACAGGTGGGGTATTCACCCCTCCACTTT. Translated, it gives CASSLQVGYSPLHF.

The sample holds a few counts of this clone. This sequence joins TRBV28 and TRBJ1-4; 7 bases line up with TRBD1. V shed 7 bases, J shed 8 bases, and the junction held 10 bases outside the gene matches. Germline V gene data show CDR1 as MDHEN and CDR2 as SYDVKM. The CDR3 is 14 residues long. In DNA, the CDR3 is TGTGCCAGCACCCTGACAGGGAGAGGCGAAAAACTGTTTTTT. Protein sequence: CASTLTGRGEKLFF.

This clone was detected a few times. This chain connects TRBV4-3 to TRBJ2-4; 8 bases align to TRBD1. The trim removed 1 base at V and 6 bases at J, leaving 2 bases unmatched. The CDR3 has 14 amino acids. Germline lookup yields CDR1 LGHNA and CDR2 YSLEER. The CDR3 sequence is CASSQGGTGNIQYF. The CDR3 DNA is TGCGCCAGCAGCCAAGGGGGGACAGGAAACATTCAGTACTTC.

The chain recombines TRBV27 with TRBJ2-1; the match to TRBD2 covers 7 bases. The trim removed 7 bases at V and 6 bases at J, leaving 15 bases unmatched. Looked up from germline, CDR1 is MNHEY and CDR2 is SMNVEV (reference sequence). The CDR3 sequence is 16 residues long. The CDR3: CASKGIGAGEGNEQFF. CDR3 coding DNA: TGTGCCAGCAAGGGGATCGGGGCGGGAGAGGGCAATGAGCAGTTCTTC.

The chain uses TRBV6-5 and TRBJ1-1; D uncertain. Per the germline V gene, CDR1 is MNHEY and CDR2 is SVGAGI. V was cut by 6 bases and J by 1 base, with 9 bases left in between. This CDR3 comprises 13 residues. The CDR3 sequence is CASSHTSNTEAFF. The CDR3 DNA sequence: TGTGCCAGCAGCCACACATCGAACACTGAAGCTTTCTTT.

The chain combines TRBV5-5 with TRBJ1-6, with D tentatively TRBD1 (6 bases). Germline CDR1 and CDR2: SGHKS and YYEKEE (reference sequence). CDR3 size: 15 residues. With 6 bases removed from V and 3 bases from J, the gap between germline ends came to 13 bases. The CDR3 reads CASTQQGSYNSPLHF. CDR3 nucleotides: TGTGCCAGCACCCAACAGGGCAGCTATAATTCACCCCTCCACTTT.

A few counts support this clone. V gene TRBV16 combines with J gene TRBJ1-3; 10 bases agree with TRBD1. Trimming removed 4 bases from V and 2 bases from J; junction bases left unmatched: 8. This CDR3 is 17 amino acids long. The germline gives CDR1 KGHSY, CDR2 FQNENV. CDR3: CASSPRDRGSPGNTIYF. The CDR3 nucleotides are TGTGCCAGCAGCCCCAGGGACAGGGGTTCTCCTGGAAACACCATATATTTT.

This rearrangement joins TRBV19 to TRBJ2-7; D perhaps matches TRBD2 (6 bases). Germline V gene lookup returns CDR1 LNHDA and CDR2 SQIVND (reference sequence). This CDR3 is 15 amino acids long. V was shortened by 5 bases and J by 1 base, with 15 bases between the two germline ends. CDR3 bases: TGTGCCAGTAGTCCCCGGGACTTACTGTCCTACGAGCAGTACTTC. This encodes CASSPRDLLSYEQYF.

The chain carries TRBV7-9 and TRBJ2-5; TRBD2 agrees at 9 bases. This CDR3 contains 15 residues. The germline CDR1 and CDR2 sequences are SEHNR and FQNEAQ (reference sequence). V gave up 0 bases and J gave up 4 bases; unmatched junction bases: 3. The CDR3 loop is CASSLARGGGETQYF. In DNA, the CDR3 is TGTGCCAGCAGCTTAGCGCGGGGGGGCGGAGAGACCCAGTACTTC.

This chain uses TRBV18 with TRBJ2-7, with TRBD2 matching over 13 bases. Trimming cost V 1 base and J 0 bases; bases outside gene matches: 6. The CDR3 has 18 amino acids. CDR1 KGHSH and CDR2 LQKENI come from the germline V gene. This CDR3 is CASSPRTSGSGFSYEQYF. The CDR3 coding sequence is TGTGCCAGCTCACCACGGACTAGCGGGAGCGGGTTCTCCTACGAGCAGTACTTC.

The genes are TRBV28 and TRBJ2-7, with a weak D call TRBD1 (5 bases). The CDR3 length is 16 residues. The germline V and J ends were trimmed by 2 bases and 4 bases, with 18 bases remaining between them. Germline CDR1 reads MDHEN; CDR2 reads SYDVKM. CDR3 nucleotide sequence: TGTGCCAGCAGTTTAACCCTCACCAGGGTTTTGTACGAGCAGTACTTC. This encodes CASSLTLTRVLYEQYF.

The rearrangement uses TRBV11-2 and TRBJ2-7; no clear D. V lost 6 bases and J lost 3, with 12 bases in between. Germline V gene lookup returns CDR1 SGHAT and CDR2 FQNNGV. This CDR3 is built from 13 residues. CDR3 bases: TGTGCCAGCAGTCTAACTGCCTTCTACGAGCAGTACTTC. Protein sequence: CASSLTAFYEQYF.

This rearrangement joins TRBV6-5 to TRBJ2-1, with TRBD2 matching 7 bases. Germline V gene data show CDR1 as MNHEY and CDR2 as SVGAGI. J lost 7 bases, V lost 10 bases, and 13 bases had no gene match. This CDR3 comprises 14 residues. The CDR3 DNA follows: TGTGCCACCTTAATTGGCGGGAGAGGAAATGAGCAGTTCTTC. As protein: CATLIGGRGNEQFF.

The J gene is TRBJ2-7, the V gene TRBV5-4; no clear D gene. CDR1 is SGHNT, CDR2 YYREEE, per germline (reference sequence). With 0 bases removed from V and 4 bases from J, the gap between germline ends came to 8 bases. This CDR3 comprises 13 residues. The CDR3 coding sequence is TGTGCCAGCAGCTTGGCGGGTATTTACGAGCAGTACTTC. Amino acid sequence: CASSLAGIYEQYF.

This clone occurred once. V is TRBV11-3 and J is TRBJ2-5; 12 bases are a match to TRBD1. Per the germline V gene, CDR1 is SGHNT and CDR2 is YENEEA. The CDR3 length is 15 residues. The ends lost 6 bases at V and 5 bases at J; junction bases unmatched: 7. The CDR3 protein is CASSRDRGLGETQYF. The CDR3 DNA reads TGTGCCAGCAGTCGGGACAGGGGGCTTGGGGAGACCCAGTACTTC.

This clone was recorded once. The rearrangement links TRBV7-9 to TRBJ1-5; 12 bases agree with TRBD1. Germline V lookup: CDR1 SEHNR, CDR2 FQNEAQ (reference sequence). CDR3 length equals 17 residues. J was trimmed by 6 bases and V by 5 bases; bases with no gene match: 11. The CDR3 is CASSVGTGGPGSQPQHF. DNA for the CDR3: TGTGCCAGCAGCGTCGGGACAGGGGGCCCTGGTAGTCAGCCCCAGCATTTT.

DNA of the CDR3: TGTGCCAGCAGTTACTACGGAGGGAGCTACGAGCAGTACTTC. It yields the protein CASSYYGGSYEQYF. The chain employs TRBV6-5 and TRBJ2-7; the D gene is possibly TRBD2 (6 bases). Germline values: CDR1 MNHEY, CDR2 SVGAGI. This CDR3 is built from 14 residues. Deletions cut 1 base from V and 3 bases from J, with 10 bases between.

The chain combines TRBV5-1 with TRBJ2-2; 9 bases match TRBD2. Looked up from germline, CDR1 is SGHRS and CDR2 is YFSETQ. CDR3 length: 17 residues. Trimming at V came to 1 base and at J to 1 base, leaving 5 bases not matched to a gene. DNA of the CDR3: TGCGCCAGCAGCTTGAGACTAGCGGAGAAGAACACCGGGGAGCTGTTTTTT. Translating it yields CASSLRLAEKNTGELFF.

This chain joins TRBV28 and TRBJ1-1, with a tentative D call TRBD1 (5 bases). CDR1 is MDHEN and CDR2 is SYDVKM in the germline V gene. V lost 9 bases, J lost 1 base, and 15 bases lay in between. This CDR3 has 14 amino acids. The CDR3 loop is CASKLTAPNTEAFF. The DNA for the CDR3 is TGTGCCAGTAAATTGACAGCTCCGAACACTGAAGCTTTCTTT.

The V gene is TRBV7-9, the J gene TRBJ1-3; D not certain. V lost 5 bases and J lost 0, with 17 bases in between. The CDR3 contains 17 residues. Germline lookup yields CDR1 SEHNR and CDR2 FQNEAQ (reference sequence). DNA for the CDR3: TGTGCCAGCAGCCCCACCCCGGTCCCTTACTCTGGAAACACCATATATTTT. As protein: CASSPTPVPYSGNTIYF.

This clone was picked up one time. This rearrangement joins TRBV15 to TRBJ2-1; the match to TRBD1 covers 7 bases. J was trimmed by 4 bases and V by 1 base; bases with no gene match: 1. The CDR3 has 14 residues. Germline V lookup: CDR1 LNHNV, CDR2 YYDKDF (reference sequence). CDR3 sequence reads: CATSRGDRYNEQFF. For the CDR3, the DNA is TGTGCCACCAGCAGAGGGGACAGATACAATGAGCAGTTCTTC.

The V call is TRBV12-3 or TRBV12-4, the J call TRBJ1-2, with unresolved D. V dropped 5 bases and J dropped 8 bases, with 15 bases sitting between them. There are 13 residues in the CDR3. The CDR3 sequence: CASSLLVRGGYTF. In DNA form, the CDR3 reads TGTGCCAGCAGTCTACTTGTCCGAGGGGGCTACACCTTC.

This clone was detected only a few times. The rearrangement joins TRBV6-4 to TRBJ2-3; 8 nucleotides line up with TRBD1. Germline V gene data show CDR1 as MRHNA and CDR2 as SNTAGT. This CDR3 region has 15 residues. With 4 bases clipped from V and 1 base from J, the junction kept 4 bases outside the gene matches. In nucleotides, the CDR3 is TGTGCCAGCAGTGCCGCGGGACAGGGCACAGATACGCAGTATTTT. This translates into CASSAAGQGTDTQYF.

The chain links TRBV7-2 to TRBJ1-5, with TRBD1 matching over 7 bases. With V trimmed by 5 bases and J by 4 bases, 5 bases remained unmatched. This CDR3 has 14 residues. CDR1 and CDR2 (germline): SGHTA, FQGNSA. The CDR3, as DNA: TGTGCCAGCAGCCGTACAGGGGTTAATCAGCCCCAGCATTTT. This sequence encodes CASSRTGVNQPQHF. Using reference TRBV7-2 and TRBJ1-5 for the parts outside the CDR3, the full variable domain is GAGVSQSPSNKVTEKGKDVELRCDPISGHTALYWYRQSLGQGLEFLIYFQGNSAPDKSGLPSDRFSAERTGGSVSTLTIQRTQQEDSAVYLCASSRTGVNQPQHFGDGTRLSIL.

The chain combines TRBV9 with TRBJ1-6; 8 bases are shared with TRBD1. J lost 8 bases, V lost 6 bases, and 7 bases had no gene match. The CDR3 sequence is 14 residues long. Germline V gene sequence: CDR1 SGDLS, CDR2 YYNGEE. CDR3 nucleotides: TGTGCCAGCACCTTCGGACAGGGTGATTCACCCCTCCACTTT. Protein product: CASTFGQGDSPLHF.

The chain links TRBV29-1 to TRBJ2-5, with 7 bases matching TRBD1. Unmatched junction bases numbered 13, after V lost 7 bases and J lost 5 bases. The CDR3 length is 14 residues. CDR1 is SQVTM, CDR2 ANQGSEA, per germline. In DNA, the CDR3 is TGCAGCGCGTCTGAAGCTACAGGGGTCGAGACCCAGTACTTC. Encoded protein: CSASEATGVETQYF.

This chain uses TRBV28 with TRBJ2-3, with 8 bases lining up with TRBD2. CDR1 and CDR2 from the germline V gene are MDHEN and SYDVKM. The CDR3 consists of 16 residues. The V segment lost 10 bases and the J segment 5 bases; nucleotides outside the gene matches: 17. CDR3 sequence: CAIPFRREAKGDTQYF. The CDR3 DNA reads TGTGCCATCCCCTTCCGGCGGGAGGCAAAGGGAGATACGCAGTATTTT.